This T cell receptor (beta chain) came from a study of blood T cell repertoires in COVID-19. The V end was cut by 2 bases, the J end by 9 bases, with 19 bases between. CDR3 length: 15 residues. Germline CDR1 MDHEN, CDR2 SYDVKM. This clone was picked up one time. Clones were read by immunoSEQ multiplex PCR, and TCRdb kept only the in-frame ones, dropping some. This sample has a few hundred thousand clones; roughly 88% occur once, and the top ten carry around 0.6%. The chain is built from TRBV28 and TRBJ1-1, with TRBD1 as a possible D gene (5 bases). The sequenced material came from PBMCs or T cells enriched from blood (not recorded which). The clonotype was recovered from a man aged 18 to 30 who had recovered from COVID-19. CDR3 coding DNA: TGTGCCAGCAGTTTAAACCCCTATGGGGCCACGAAAGCTTTCTTT. Translated, it gives CASSLNPYGATKAFF. Together with reference TRBV28 and TRBJ1-1, the CDR3 gives the full variable domain: DVKVTQSSRYLVKRTGEKVFLECVQDMDHENMFWYRQDPGLGLRLIYFSYDVKMKEKGDIPEGYSVSREKKERFSLILESASTNQTSMYLCASSLNPYGATKAFFGQGTRLTVV.